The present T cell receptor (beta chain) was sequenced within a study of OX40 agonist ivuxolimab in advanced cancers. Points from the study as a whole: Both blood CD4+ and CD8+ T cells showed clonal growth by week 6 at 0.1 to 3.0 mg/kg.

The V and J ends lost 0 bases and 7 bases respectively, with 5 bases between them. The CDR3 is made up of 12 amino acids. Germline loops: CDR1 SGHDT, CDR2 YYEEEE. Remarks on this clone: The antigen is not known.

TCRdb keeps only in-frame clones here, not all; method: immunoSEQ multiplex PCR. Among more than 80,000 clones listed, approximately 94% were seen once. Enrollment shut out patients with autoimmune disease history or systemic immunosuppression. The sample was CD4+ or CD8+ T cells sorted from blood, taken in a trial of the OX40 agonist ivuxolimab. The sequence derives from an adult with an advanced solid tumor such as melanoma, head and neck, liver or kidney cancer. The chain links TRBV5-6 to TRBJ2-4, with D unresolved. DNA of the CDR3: TGTGCCAGCAGCTTGGGACCGAACATTCAGTACTTC. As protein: CASSLGPNIQYF.